This entry describes one T cell receptor beta chain. Antigen specificity is unknown. This sample was taken from a study of cytomegalovirus exposure and HLA in healthy donors. Study findings and constraints: Available immune exposure information covered CMV serostatus only.

Use of 60 Vbeta and 13 Jbeta primers characterized the PCR. The protocol was immunoSEQ multiplex PCR, while the TCRdb copy is restricted to in-frame clones and leaves out a portion. In the table there are under 200,000 clones, roughly 75% of which are singletons. Trimming took off 5 bases at V and 4 bases at J, with 11 bases between the two ends. CDR3 length equals 12 residues. The V gene's germline CDR1 is SQVTM and CDR2 ANQGSEA. The clonotype comes from a male donor in good health and CMV-seronegative. The V gene is TRBV29-1, the J gene TRBJ1-1; TRBD1 is a possible D gene (5 bases). The sequenced sample was PBMCs. CDR3 nucleotide sequence: TGCAGCGTTCAGGGCGGGACCACTGAAGCTTTCTTT. It encodes CSVQGGTTEAFF.